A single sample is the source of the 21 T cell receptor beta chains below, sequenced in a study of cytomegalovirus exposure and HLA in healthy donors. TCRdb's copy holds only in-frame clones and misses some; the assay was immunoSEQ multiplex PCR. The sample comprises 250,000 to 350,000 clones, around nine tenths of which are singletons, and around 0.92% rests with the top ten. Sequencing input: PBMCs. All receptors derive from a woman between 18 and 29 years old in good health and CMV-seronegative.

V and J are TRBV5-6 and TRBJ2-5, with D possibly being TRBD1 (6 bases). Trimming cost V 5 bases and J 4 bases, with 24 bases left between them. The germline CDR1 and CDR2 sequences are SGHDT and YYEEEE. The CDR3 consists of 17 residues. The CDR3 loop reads CASRGVGDTESGETQYF. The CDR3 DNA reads TGTGCCAGCAGGGGGGTGGGGGACACGGAAAGCGGAGAGACCCAGTACTTC.

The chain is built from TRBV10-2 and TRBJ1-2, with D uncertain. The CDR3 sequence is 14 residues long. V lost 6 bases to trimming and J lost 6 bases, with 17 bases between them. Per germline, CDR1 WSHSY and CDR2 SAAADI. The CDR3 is CASSRTGNIDGYTF. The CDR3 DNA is TGCGCCAGCAGCCGAACCGGGAACATCGATGGCTACACCTTC.

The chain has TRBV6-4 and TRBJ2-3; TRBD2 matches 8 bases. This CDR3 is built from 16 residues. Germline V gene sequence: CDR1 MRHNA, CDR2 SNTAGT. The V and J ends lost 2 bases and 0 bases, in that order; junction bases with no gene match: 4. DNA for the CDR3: TGTGCCAGCAGTGACGCGGCGGGAGGTAGCACAGATACGCAGTATTTT. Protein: CASSDAAGGSTDTQYF.

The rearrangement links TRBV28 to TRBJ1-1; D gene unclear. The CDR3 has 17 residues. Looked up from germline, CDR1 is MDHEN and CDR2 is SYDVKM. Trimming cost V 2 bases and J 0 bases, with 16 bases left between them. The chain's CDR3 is CASSLDRWNSMNTEAFF. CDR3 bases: TGTGCCAGCAGTTTAGATCGGTGGAACAGTATGAACACTGAAGCTTTCTTT.

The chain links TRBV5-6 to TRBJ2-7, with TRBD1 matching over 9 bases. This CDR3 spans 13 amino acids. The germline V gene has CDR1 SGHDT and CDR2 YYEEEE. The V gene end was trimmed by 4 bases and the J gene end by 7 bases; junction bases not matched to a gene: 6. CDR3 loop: CASSRDRDGEQYF. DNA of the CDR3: TGTGCCAGCAGCAGGGACAGGGATGGTGAGCAGTACTTC. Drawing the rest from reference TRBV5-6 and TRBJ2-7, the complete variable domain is DAGVTQSPTHLIKTRGQQVTLRCSPKSGHDTVSWYQQALGQGPQFIFQYYEEEERQRGNFPDRFSGHQFPNYSSELNVNALLLGDSALYLCASSRDRDGEQYFGPGTRLTVT.

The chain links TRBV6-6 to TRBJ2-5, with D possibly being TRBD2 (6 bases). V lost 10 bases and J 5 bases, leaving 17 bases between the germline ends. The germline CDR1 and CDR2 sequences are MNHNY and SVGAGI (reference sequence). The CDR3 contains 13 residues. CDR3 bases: TGTGCCACCCTCAACAGCGGAGGGGAGACCCAGTACTTC. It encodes CATLNSGGETQYF.

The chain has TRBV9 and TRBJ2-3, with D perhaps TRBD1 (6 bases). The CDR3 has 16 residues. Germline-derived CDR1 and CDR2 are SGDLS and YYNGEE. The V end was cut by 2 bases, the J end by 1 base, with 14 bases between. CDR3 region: CASSVLSGVGTDTQYF. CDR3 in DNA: TGTGCCAGCAGCGTTCTGTCAGGGGTGGGCACAGATACGCAGTATTTT.

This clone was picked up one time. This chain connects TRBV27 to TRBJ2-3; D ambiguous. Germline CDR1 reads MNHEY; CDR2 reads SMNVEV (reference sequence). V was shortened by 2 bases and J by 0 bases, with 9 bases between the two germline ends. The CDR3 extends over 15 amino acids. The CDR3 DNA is TGTGCCAGCAGTTTACGGAGTTCTAGCACAGATACGCAGTATTTT. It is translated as CASSLRSSSTDTQYF.

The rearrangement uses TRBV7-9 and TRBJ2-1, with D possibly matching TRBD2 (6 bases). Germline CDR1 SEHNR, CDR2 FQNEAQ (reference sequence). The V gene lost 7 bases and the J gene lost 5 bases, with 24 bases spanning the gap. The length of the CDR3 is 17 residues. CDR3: CASTKSPPAGLHNEQFF. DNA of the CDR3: TGTGCCAGCACCAAATCCCCTCCAGCGGGCCTACACAATGAGCAGTTCTTC.

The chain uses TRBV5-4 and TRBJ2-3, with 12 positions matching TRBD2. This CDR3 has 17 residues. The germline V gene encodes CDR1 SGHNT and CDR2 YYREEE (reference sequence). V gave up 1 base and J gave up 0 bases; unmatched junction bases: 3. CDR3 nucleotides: TGTGCCAGCAGCTTGCGACTAGCGGGAGCTAGCACAGATACGCAGTATTTT. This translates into CASSLRLAGASTDTQYF.

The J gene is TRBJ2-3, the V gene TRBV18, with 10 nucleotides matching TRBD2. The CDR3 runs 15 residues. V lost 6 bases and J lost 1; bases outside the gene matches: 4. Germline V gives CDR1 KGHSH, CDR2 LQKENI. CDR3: CASSPTSGGTDTQYF. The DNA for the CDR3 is TGTGCCAGCTCGCCAACTAGCGGGGGCACAGATACGCAGTATTTT.

CDR3 residues: CASSPSDREAGGYEQYF. CDR3 nucleotide sequence: TGCGCCAGCAGCCCTTCGGACAGGGAGGCCGGAGGGTACGAGCAGTACTTC. The genes are TRBV4-3 and TRBJ2-7; 8 bases map to TRBD1. There are 17 residues in the CDR3. J lost 4 bases, V lost 4 bases, and 15 bases had no gene match. The germline V gene encodes CDR1 LGHNA and CDR2 YSLEER.

CDR3 in amino acids: CASSQGGSDHYEQYF. For the CDR3, the DNA is TGTGCCAGCAGCCAGGGAGGGTCGGACCACTACGAGCAGTACTTC. The gene calls are TRBV9 and TRBJ2-7; TRBD2 aligns across 7 bases. Germline V gene sequence: CDR1 SGDLS, CDR2 YYNGEE. J was trimmed by 3 bases and V by 4 bases; bases with no gene match: 10. This CDR3 region has 15 residues.

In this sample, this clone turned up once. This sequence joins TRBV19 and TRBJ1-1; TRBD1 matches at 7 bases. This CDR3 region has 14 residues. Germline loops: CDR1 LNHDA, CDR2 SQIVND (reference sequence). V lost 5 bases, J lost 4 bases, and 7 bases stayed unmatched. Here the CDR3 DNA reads TGTGCCAGTAGTGCCAGAACAGGGGTCACTGAAGCTTTCTTT. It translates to CASSARTGVTEAFF.

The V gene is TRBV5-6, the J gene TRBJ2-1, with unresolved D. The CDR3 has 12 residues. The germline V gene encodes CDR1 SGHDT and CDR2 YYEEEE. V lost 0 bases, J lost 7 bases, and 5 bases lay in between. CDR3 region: CASSLGSNEQFF. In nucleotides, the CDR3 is TGTGCCAGCAGCTTGGGTTCGAATGAGCAGTTCTTC.

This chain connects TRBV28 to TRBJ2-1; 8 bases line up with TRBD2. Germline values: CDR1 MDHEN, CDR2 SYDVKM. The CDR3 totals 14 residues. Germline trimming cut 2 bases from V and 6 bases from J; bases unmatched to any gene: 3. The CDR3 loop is CASSLGLAVNEQFF. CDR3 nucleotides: TGTGCCAGCAGTTTAGGACTAGCAGTCAATGAGCAGTTCTTC.

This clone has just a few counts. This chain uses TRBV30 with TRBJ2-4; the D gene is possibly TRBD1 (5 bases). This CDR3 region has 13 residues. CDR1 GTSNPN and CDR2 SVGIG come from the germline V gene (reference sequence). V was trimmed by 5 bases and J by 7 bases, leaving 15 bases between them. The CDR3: CAWSTDIWNIQYF. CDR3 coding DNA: TGTGCCTGGTCGACAGATATTTGGAACATTCAGTACTTC.

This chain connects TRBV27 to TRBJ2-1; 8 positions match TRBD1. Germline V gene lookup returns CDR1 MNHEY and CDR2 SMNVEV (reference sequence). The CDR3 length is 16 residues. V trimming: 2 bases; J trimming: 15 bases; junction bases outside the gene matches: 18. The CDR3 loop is CASSLNAGMDYQGAFF. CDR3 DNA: TGTGCCAGCAGTTTAAACGCCGGGATGGACTACCAGGGGGCGTTCTTC.

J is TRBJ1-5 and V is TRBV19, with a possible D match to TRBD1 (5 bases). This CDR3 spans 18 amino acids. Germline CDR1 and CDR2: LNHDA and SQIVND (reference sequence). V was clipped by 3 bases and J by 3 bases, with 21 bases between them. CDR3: CASSMDSGRANLNQPQHF. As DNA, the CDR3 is TGTGCCAGTAGTATGGATTCGGGCAGGGCAAACCTCAATCAGCCCCAGCATTTT.

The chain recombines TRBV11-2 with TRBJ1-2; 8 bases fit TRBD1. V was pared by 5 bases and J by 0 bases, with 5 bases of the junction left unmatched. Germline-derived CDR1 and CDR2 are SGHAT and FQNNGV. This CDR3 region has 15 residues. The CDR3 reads CASSLTDRANYGYTF. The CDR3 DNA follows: TGTGCCAGCAGCCTCACGGACAGGGCTAACTATGGCTACACCTTC.

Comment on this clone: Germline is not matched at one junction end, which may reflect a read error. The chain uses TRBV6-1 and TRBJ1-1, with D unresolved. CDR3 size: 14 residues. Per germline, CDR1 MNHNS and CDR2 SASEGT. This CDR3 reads CASSESGLKTEAFF. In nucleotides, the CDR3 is TGTGCCAGCAGTGAAAGCGGCCTGAAGACTGAAGCTTTCTTT.